The sample holds many counts of the clone carrying this TCR beta chain. The antigen remains undetermined. The data originate from a study of response to subunit inactivated influenza vaccine. The V end lost 0 bases, the J end lost 2 bases, and 3 bases lay between the germline ends. The CDR3 length is 12 residues. CDR1 DFQATT and CDR2 SNEGSKA come from the germline V gene (reference sequence). Study results and caveats: Each seasonal flu vaccination may recruit only limited new T cells, authors suggested.

MiXCR, applied by TCRdb to the RT-PCR reads, yields one record per CDR3 protein. The sample yields around 490,000 distinct CDR3 sequences, about 8% seen once. J is TRBJ2-3 and V is TRBV20-1, with D hard to call. The source of this sequence is a man aged 50 to 75 who received an inactivated influenza vaccine. The sequenced sample was PBMCs from blood, obtained 23 to 25 months after vaccination. Here the CDR3 DNA reads TGCAGTGCTAGAGAGTTCACAGATACGCAGTATTTT. This codes for CSAREFTDTQYF.